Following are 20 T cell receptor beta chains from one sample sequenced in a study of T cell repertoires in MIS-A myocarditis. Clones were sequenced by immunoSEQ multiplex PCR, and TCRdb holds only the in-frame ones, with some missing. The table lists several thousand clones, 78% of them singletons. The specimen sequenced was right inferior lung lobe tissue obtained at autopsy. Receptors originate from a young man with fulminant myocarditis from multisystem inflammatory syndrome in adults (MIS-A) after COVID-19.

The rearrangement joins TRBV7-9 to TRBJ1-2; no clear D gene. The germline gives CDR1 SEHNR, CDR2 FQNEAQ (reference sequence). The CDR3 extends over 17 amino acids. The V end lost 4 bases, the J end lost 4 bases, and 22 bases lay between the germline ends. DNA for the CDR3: TGTGCCAGCAGCTCCACCCAATCCGGGAGTCTTACCTATGGCTACACCTTC. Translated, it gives CASSSTQSGSLTYGYTF.

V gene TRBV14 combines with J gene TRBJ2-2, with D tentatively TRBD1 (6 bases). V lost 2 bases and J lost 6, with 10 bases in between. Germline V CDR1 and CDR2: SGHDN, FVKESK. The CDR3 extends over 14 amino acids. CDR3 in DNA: TGTGCCAGCAGCCAAAACACAGGGCCCGGGGAGCTGTTTTTT. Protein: CASSQNTGPGELFF.

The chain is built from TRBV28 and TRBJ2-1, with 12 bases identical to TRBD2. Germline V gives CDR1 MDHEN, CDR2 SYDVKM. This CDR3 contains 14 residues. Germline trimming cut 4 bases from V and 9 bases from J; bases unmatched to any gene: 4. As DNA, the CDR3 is TGTGCCAGCAGTTCTAGCGGGAGGGATGGTGAGCAGTTCTTC. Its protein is CASSSSGRDGEQFF.

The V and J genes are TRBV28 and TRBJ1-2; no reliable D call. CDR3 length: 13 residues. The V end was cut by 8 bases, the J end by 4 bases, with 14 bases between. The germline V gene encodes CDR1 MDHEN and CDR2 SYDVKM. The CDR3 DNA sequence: TGTGCCAGCTGGGGTCCGGGTAGCTATGGCTACACCTTC. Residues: CASWGPGSYGYTF.

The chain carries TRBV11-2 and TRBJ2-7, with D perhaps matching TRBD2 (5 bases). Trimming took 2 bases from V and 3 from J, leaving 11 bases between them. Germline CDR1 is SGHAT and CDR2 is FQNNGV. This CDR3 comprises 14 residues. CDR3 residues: CASSLQLGSYEQYF. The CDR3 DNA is TGTGCCAGCAGCTTACAACTGGGGAGCTACGAGCAGTACTTC. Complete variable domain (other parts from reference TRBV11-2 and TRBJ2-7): EAGVAQSPRYKIIEKRQSVAFWCNPISGHATLYWYQQILGQGPKLLIQFQNNGVVDDSQLPKDRFSAERLKGVDSTLKIQPAKLEDSAVYLCASSLQLGSYEQYFGPGTRLTVT.

CDR3 DNA: TGTGCCAGCAGCTTCAGACCCTACGAGCAGTACTTC. It codes for CASSFRPYEQYF. The chain joins TRBV5-8 to TRBJ2-7; no clear D. The CDR3 runs to 12 residues. Germline V gene sequence: CDR1 SGHTS, CDR2 YDEGEE. Trimming stripped 2 bases from V and 2 bases from J, with 5 bases between.

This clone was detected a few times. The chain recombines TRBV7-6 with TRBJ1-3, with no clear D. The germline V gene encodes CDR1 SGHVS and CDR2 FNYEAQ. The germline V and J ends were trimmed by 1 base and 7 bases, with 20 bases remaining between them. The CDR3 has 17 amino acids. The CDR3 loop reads CASSLEVCALLVNTIYF. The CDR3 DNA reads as TGTGCCAGCAGCTTAGAGGTTTGTGCCCTGCTTGTTAACACCATATATTTT.

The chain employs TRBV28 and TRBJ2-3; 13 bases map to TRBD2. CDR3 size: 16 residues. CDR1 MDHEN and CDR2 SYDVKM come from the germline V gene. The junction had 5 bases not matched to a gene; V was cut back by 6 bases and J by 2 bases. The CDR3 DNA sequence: TGTGCCAGCAGACGACTAGCGGGGGGAGTCACAGATACGCAGTATTTT. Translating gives CASRRLAGGVTDTQYF.

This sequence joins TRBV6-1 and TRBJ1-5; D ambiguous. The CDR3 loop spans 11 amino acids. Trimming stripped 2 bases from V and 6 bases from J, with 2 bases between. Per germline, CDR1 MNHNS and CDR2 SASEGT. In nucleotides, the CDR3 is TGTGCCAGCAGTGAATTTCAGCCCCAGCATTTT. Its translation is CASSEFQPQHF.

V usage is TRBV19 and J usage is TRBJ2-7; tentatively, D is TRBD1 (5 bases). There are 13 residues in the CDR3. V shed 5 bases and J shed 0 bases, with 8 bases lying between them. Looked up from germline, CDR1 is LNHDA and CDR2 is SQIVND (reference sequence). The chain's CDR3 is CASSVRASYEQYF. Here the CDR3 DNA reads TGTGCCAGTAGTGTCAGGGCCTCCTACGAGCAGTACTTC.

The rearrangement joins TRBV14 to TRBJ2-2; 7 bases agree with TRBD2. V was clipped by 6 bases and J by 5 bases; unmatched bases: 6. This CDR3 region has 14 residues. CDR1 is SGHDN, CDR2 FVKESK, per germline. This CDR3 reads CASRGGSPTGELFF. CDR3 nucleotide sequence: TGTGCCAGCAGGGGCGGGAGCCCGACCGGGGAGCTGTTTTTT. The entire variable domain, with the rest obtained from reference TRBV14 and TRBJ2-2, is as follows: EAGVTQFPSHSVIEKGQTVTLRCDPISGHDNLYWYRRVMGKEIKFLLHFVKESKQDESGMPNNRFLAERTGGTYSTLKVQPAELEDSGVYFCASRGGSPTGELFFGEGSRLTVL.

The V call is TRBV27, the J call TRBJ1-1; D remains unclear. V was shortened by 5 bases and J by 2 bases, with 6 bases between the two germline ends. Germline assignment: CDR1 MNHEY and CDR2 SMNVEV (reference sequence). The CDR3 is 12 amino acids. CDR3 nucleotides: TGTGCCAGCAGTCCAGATAACACTGAAGCTTTCTTT. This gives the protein CASSPDNTEAFF.

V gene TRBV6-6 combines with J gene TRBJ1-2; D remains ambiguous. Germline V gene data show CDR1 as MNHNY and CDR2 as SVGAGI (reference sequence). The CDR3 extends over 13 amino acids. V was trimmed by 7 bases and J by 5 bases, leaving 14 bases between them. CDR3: CASTSWSGYGYTF. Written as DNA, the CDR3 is TGTGCCAGCACTAGCTGGTCGGGATATGGCTACACCTTC.

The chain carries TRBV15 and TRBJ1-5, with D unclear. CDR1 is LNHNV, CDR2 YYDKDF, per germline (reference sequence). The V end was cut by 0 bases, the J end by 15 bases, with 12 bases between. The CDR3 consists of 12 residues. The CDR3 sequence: CATSRDSWEWHF. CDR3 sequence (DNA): TGTGCCACCAGCAGAGATTCGTGGGAATGGCATTTT.

CDR3 DNA sequence: TGTGCCAGCAGCGTAGGACAGGATGAGGGCTACACCTTC. It specifies CASSVGQDEGYTF. This chain joins TRBV9 and TRBJ1-2; possible D gene TRBD1, 6 bases. CDR1 and CDR2 (germline): SGDLS, YYNGEE. CDR3 size: 13 residues. Trimming stripped 0 bases from V and 8 bases from J, with 11 bases between.

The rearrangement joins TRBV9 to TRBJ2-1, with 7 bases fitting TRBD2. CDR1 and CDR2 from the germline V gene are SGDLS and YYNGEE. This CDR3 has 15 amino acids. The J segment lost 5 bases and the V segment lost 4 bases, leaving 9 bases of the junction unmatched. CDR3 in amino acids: CASSRALAENNEQFF. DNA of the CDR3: TGTGCCAGCAGCCGAGCGCTAGCGGAAAACAATGAGCAGTTCTTC.

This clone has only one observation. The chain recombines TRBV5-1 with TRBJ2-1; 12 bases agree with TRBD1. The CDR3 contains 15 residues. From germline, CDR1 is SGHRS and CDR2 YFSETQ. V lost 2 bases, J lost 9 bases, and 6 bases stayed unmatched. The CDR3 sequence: CASSFGTGGKGEQFF. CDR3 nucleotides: TGCGCCAGCAGCTTCGGGACAGGGGGCAAAGGTGAGCAGTTCTTC.

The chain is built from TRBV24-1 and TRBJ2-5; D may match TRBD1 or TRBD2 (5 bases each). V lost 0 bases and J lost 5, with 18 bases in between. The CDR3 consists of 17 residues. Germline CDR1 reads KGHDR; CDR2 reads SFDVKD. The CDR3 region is CATSDLTTGGSSETQYF. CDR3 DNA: TGTGCCACCAGTGATTTGACCACAGGAGGTTCCTCGGAGACCCAGTACTTC.

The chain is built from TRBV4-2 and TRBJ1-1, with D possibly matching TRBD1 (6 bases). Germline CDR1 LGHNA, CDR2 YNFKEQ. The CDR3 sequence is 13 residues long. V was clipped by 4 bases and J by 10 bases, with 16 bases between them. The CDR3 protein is CASSRQGGESAFF. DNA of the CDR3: TGTGCCAGCAGCCGCCAAGGGGGGGAGTCAGCTTTCTTT.

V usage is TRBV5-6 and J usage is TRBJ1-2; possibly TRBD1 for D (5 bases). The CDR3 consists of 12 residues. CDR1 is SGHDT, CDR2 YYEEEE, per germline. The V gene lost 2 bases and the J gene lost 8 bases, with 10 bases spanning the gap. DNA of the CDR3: TGTGCCAGCAGCTTAGACAGAGGAGGCTACACCTTC. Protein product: CASSLDRGGYTF.